The following is a T cell receptor (beta chain) sequence with its context. The sample originates from a study of blood T cell repertoires in COVID-19. Produced via immunoSEQ multiplex PCR; TCRdb's table is partial and in-frame only. This sample has tens of thousands of clones, with roughly 82% found just once. Input material: peripheral blood. The clonotype was recovered from a woman older than 75 with active or convalescent COVID-19.

Here the CDR3 DNA reads TGTGCCAGCAGCTTATCAGGGATGTACGAGCAGTACTTC. This encodes CASSLSGMYEQYF. The V and J genes are TRBV11-2 and TRBJ2-7, with D maybe TRBD1 (5 bases). Germline assignment: CDR1 SGHAT and CDR2 FQNNGV. V was cut by 2 bases and J by 4 bases, with 9 bases left in between. The CDR3 sequence is 13 residues long.